This T cell receptor (beta chain) stems from a study of T cells after yellow fever vaccination. Regarding the study as a whole: FACS-sorted repertoires could harbor abundant contaminating bulk-population clonotypes. Detected again after the booster were most primary-vaccination clones, at about 96% CD4 and about 90% CD8.

It was through 5'RACE template switching that TCR cDNA was made, with a universal primer site and UMIs added. TCRdb reprocessed the 5' RACE reads via MiXCR and lists one record per CDR3 protein. This sample has some 350,000 distinct CDR3 sequences, with 6.2% found just once. V lost 6 bases to trimming and J lost 0 bases, with 11 bases between them. The V gene's germline CDR1 is SQVTM and CDR2 ANQGSEA. This CDR3 has 14 residues. The sample holds a few counts of this clonotype. Its cognate antigen is unknown. Material: PBMCs, obtained 5 days after the yellow fever booster vaccination. V is TRBV29-1 and J is TRBJ1-4, with a tentative D call TRBD1 (5 bases). This receptor was obtained from a young man who received the YFV17D yellow fever vaccine. CDR3 sequence (DNA): TGCAGCGTACTACAGGCTGCAACTAATGAAAAACTGTTTTTT. This encodes CSVLQAATNEKLFF.